This passage covers 23 T cell receptor beta chains from one sample sequenced in a study of human T cells and chemical hapten exposure. TCRdb re-derived calls from the RACE reads in MiXCR, one entry per CDR3 protein. In the table there are about 90,000 distinct CDR3 sequences, 8.5% of which are singletons. Time point meaning: pre-sensitization, week 0. Indicated treatment: therapeutic diphenylcyclopropenone sensitization with weekly scalp DPC. The sequences come from whole blood, collected in connection with sensitization to the hapten diphenylcyclopropenone (DPC). The receptors shown here come from a man aged 35 to 55 with alopecia areata. Some clones in this sample may be carry-over from other donors' samples.

There are many counts of this clonotype. The rearrangement joins TRBV4-1 to TRBJ1-1; possibly TRBD1 for D (5 bases). The germline V gene encodes CDR1 MGHRA and CDR2 YSYEKL. The length of the CDR3 is 14 residues. Trimming cost V 4 bases and J 2 bases, with 11 bases left between them. Written as DNA, the CDR3 is TGCGCCAGCAGCCCAGCCCAGGGAAACACTGAAGCTTTCTTT. Encoded protein: CASSPAQGNTEAFF.

This chain links TRBV6-1 with TRBJ2-3, with D perhaps matching TRBD1 (6 bases). Trimming shortened V by 6 bases and J by 4 bases, and 14 bases separated the two germline ends. Germline values: CDR1 MNHNS, CDR2 SASEGT. CDR3 length equals 14 residues. The CDR3 reads CASRLGGSADTQYF. The CDR3 DNA sequence: TGTGCCAGCAGGCTTGGGGGCTCGGCAGATACGCAGTATTTT.

At least ten counts were recorded for this clonotype. The chain couples TRBV18 to TRBJ1-1; D call uncertain. The ends were cut back, 2 bases at V and 6 bases at J, with 13 bases in the middle. This CDR3 comprises 14 residues. Germline assignment: CDR1 KGHSH and CDR2 LQKENI. CDR3 in DNA: TGTGCCAGCTCACCAAGCGGACTTTACGCTGAAGCTTTCTTT. Protein sequence: CASSPSGLYAEAFF.

This clonotype was counted only a few times. The genes are TRBV5-6 and TRBJ1-4; the match to TRBD1 covers 8 bases. CDR3 length: 15 amino acids. Germline CDR1 and CDR2: SGHDT and YYEEEE. V was clipped by 3 bases and J by 5 bases; unmatched bases: 6. CDR3 in amino acids: CASSYRTGRNEKLFF. Written as DNA, the CDR3 is TGTGCCAGCAGCTATAGGACAGGGAGAAATGAAAAACTGTTTTTT.

This clonotype was seen more than once but under ten times. The rearrangement joins TRBV7-8 to TRBJ2-3; D is unclear. Trimming removed 5 bases at V and 7 bases at J, with 19 bases between. The germline V gene encodes CDR1 SGHVS and CDR2 FQNEAQ. The CDR3 consists of 15 residues. As DNA, the CDR3 is TGTGCCAGCAGCCCCGTGCGTCTTGGGATTAATACGCAGTATTTT. It is translated as CASSPVRLGINTQYF.

This chain connects TRBV6-5 to TRBJ1-1; D not certain. The length of the CDR3 is 13 residues. The germline V gene encodes CDR1 MNHEY and CDR2 SVGAGI. Trimming cost V 5 bases and J 1 base, with 8 bases left between them. The CDR3 sequence: CASSITTNTEAFF. CDR3 nucleotide sequence: TGTGCCAGCAGTATTACAACGAACACTGAAGCTTTCTTT.

This clonotype was recorded a few times. This sequence joins TRBV6-6 and TRBJ2-1; 9 bases agree with TRBD2. Trimming cost V 5 bases and J 8 bases; bases outside gene matches: 10. CDR1 and CDR2 from the germline V gene are MNHNY and SVGAGI (reference sequence). The CDR3 runs to 15 residues. Written as DNA, the CDR3 is TGTGCCAGCAGTATCCTAGCGGGGCCTGGAGATGAGCAGTTCTTC. It specifies CASSILAGPGDEQFF.

This chain uses TRBV7-8 with TRBJ2-1; 10 positions agree with TRBD2. Germline assignment: CDR1 SGHVS and CDR2 FQNEAQ. CDR3 length: 18 amino acids. V shed 1 base, J shed 7 bases, and the junction held 13 bases outside the gene matches. This CDR3 is CASSLVRFRTSGRNEQFF. CDR3 coding DNA: TGTGCCAGCAGCTTAGTTCGTTTCCGGACTAGCGGAAGAAATGAGCAGTTCTTC.

This clonotype was counted at least ten times. The chain uses TRBV6-1 and TRBJ1-2; D possibly corresponds to TRBD1 (5 bases). Trimming removed 2 bases from V and 4 bases from J, with 17 bases in between. Germline CDR1 and CDR2: MNHNS and SASEGT. The CDR3 length is 16 residues. The CDR3 region is CASSERPDSPFYGYTF. CDR3 nucleotide sequence: TGTGCCAGCAGTGAAAGACCCGACAGCCCTTTCTATGGCTACACCTTC.

In this sample, this clonotype turned up a few times. The rearrangement joins TRBV28 to TRBJ1-4, with D possibly TRBD1 on 5 matching bases. CDR3 length equals 16 residues. The V and J ends lost 4 bases and 3 bases respectively, with 15 bases between them. The germline V gene encodes CDR1 MDHEN and CDR2 SYDVKM. The DNA of the CDR3 is TGTGCCAGCAGTTCCCTACCCGGGGCCCCTAATGAAAAACTGTTTTTT. This codes for CASSSLPGAPNEKLFF.

The chain joins TRBV6-5 to TRBJ2-1; 7 bases fit TRBD2. Germline assignment: CDR1 MNHEY and CDR2 SVGAGI. V gave up 2 bases and J gave up 1 base; unmatched junction bases: 8. This CDR3 contains 17 residues. Here the CDR3 reads CASSYRRLAGSYNEQFF. As DNA, the CDR3 is TGTGCCAGCAGTTACCGACGACTAGCTGGATCCTACAATGAGCAGTTCTTC.

V usage is TRBV20-1 and J usage is TRBJ2-3, with TRBD2 matching 12 bases. The CDR3 extends over 15 amino acids. From germline, CDR1 is DFQATT and CDR2 SNEGSKA (reference sequence). The trim removed 6 bases at V and 4 bases at J, leaving 8 bases unmatched. The CDR3 region is CSAPITSGRSDTQYF. As DNA, the CDR3 is TGCAGTGCCCCAATTACTAGCGGGAGGTCAGATACGCAGTATTTT.

This clonotype was seen many times. This chain links TRBV7-8 with TRBJ1-5; 7 bases align to TRBD1. V trimming: 5 bases; J trimming: 2 bases; junction bases outside the gene matches: 15. The CDR3 is made up of 18 amino acids. Germline CDR1 is SGHVS and CDR2 is FQNEAQ. CDR3 sequence (DNA): TGTGCCAGCAGCCCGAAATTATCACCCGGGACAGGCAATCAGCCCCAGCATTTT. Its translation is CASSPKLSPGTGNQPQHF.

In this sample, this clonotype turned up a few times. The chain employs TRBV7-2 and TRBJ1-1; D is unresolved. There are 16 residues in the CDR3. CDR1 and CDR2 from the germline V gene are SGHTA and FQGNSA. Trimming stripped 1 base from V and 0 bases from J, with 12 bases between. The CDR3 DNA sequence: TGTGCCAGCAGCTTAGGACAAGGACTGTTGAACACTGAAGCTTTCTTT. This sequence encodes CASSLGQGLLNTEAFF. Variable domain in full (rest from reference TRBV7-2 and TRBJ1-1): GAGVSQSPSNKVTEKGKDVELRCDPISGHTALYWYRQSLGQGLEFLIYFQGNSAPDKSGLPSDRFSAERTGGSVSTLTIQRTQQEDSAVYLCASSLGQGLLNTEAFFGQGTRLTVV.

V and J are TRBV7-2 and TRBJ2-1; D uncertain. Trimming removed 5 bases at V and 8 bases at J, with 10 bases between. Germline CDR1 and CDR2: SGHTA and FQGNSA. The CDR3 totals 12 residues. DNA for the CDR3: TGTGCCAGCAGCCGTGGAGTCGATGAGCAGTTCTTC. It codes for CASSRGVDEQFF.

This clonotype was seen repeatedly, ten times or more. V usage is TRBV3-1 and J usage is TRBJ1-1; no definite D call. Germline V gene data show CDR1 as LGHDT and CDR2 as YNNKEL (reference sequence). This CDR3 region has 13 residues. With 4 bases removed from V and 4 bases from J, the gap between germline ends came to 10 bases. The CDR3 coding sequence is TGTGCCAGCAGCCCCCGCGAGGTCACTGAAGCTTTCTTT. Its protein product is CASSPREVTEAFF.

This sequence joins TRBV4-2 and TRBJ2-7; TRBD2 matches at 15 bases. Trimming cost V 4 bases and J 7 bases; bases outside gene matches: 23. The germline CDR1 and CDR2 sequences are LGHNA and YNFKEQ. The CDR3 sequence is 21 residues long. CDR3 in DNA: TGTGCCAGCAGCCCCCCTCGCATCGGACTAGCGGGAGGGCCGCCGGTGGGAGAGCAGTACGTC. Encoded protein: CASSPPRIGLAGGPPVGEQYV.

This clonotype was seen more than once but under ten times. V is TRBV2 and J is TRBJ2-6, with unresolved D. The CDR3 spans 18 residues. V was shortened by 3 bases and J by 2 bases, with 17 bases between the two germline ends. Germline V lookup: CDR1 SNHLY, CDR2 FYNNEI. The CDR3 DNA sequence: TGTGCCAGCAGTGATATAATGGGGATTCGCCCTGGGGCCAACGTCCTGACTTTC. Its protein is CASSDIMGIRPGANVLTF. The full variable domain, completed using reference TRBV2 and TRBJ2-6, is EPEVTQTPSHQVTQMGQEVILRCVPISNHLYFYWYRQILGQKVEFLVSFYNNEISEKSEIFDDQFSVERPDGSNFTLKIRSTKLEDSAMYFCASSDIMGIRPGANVLTFGAGSRLTVL.

This clonotype appeared a few times. The V and J genes are TRBV4-1 and TRBJ2-1; 12 bases match TRBD2. The CDR3 extends over 14 amino acids. The V segment lost 5 bases and the J segment 4 bases; nucleotides outside the gene matches: 0. The germline V gene has CDR1 MGHRA and CDR2 YSYEKL. The DNA for the CDR3 is TGCGCCAGCAGCGGACTAGCGGGGTACAATGAGCAGTTCTTC. Protein product: CASSGLAGYNEQFF.

The chain uses TRBV12-3 or TRBV12-4 and TRBJ2-1; D is undetermined. The CDR3 is made up of 12 amino acids. Trimming took off 0 bases at V and 6 bases at J, with 3 bases between the two ends. The CDR3 bases are TGTGCCAGCAGTTTAGCGCGCAATGAGCAGTTCTTC. Residues: CASSLARNEQFF.

This clonotype was counted ten times or more. The chain joins TRBV29-1 to TRBJ1-2; tentatively, D is TRBD1 (5 bases). CDR3 length equals 16 residues. Trimming removed 3 bases from V and 1 base from J, with 18 bases in between. The germline V gene encodes CDR1 SQVTM and CDR2 ANQGSEA. CDR3 loop: CSVDHPPLQGNYGYTF. The CDR3 DNA reads as TGCAGCGTTGATCATCCCCCCCTCCAGGGTAACTATGGCTACACCTTC.

This clonotype has only a few counts. This sequence joins TRBV18 and TRBJ2-3; tentatively, D is TRBD2 (6 bases). The V gene's germline CDR1 is KGHSH and CDR2 LQKENI. There are 18 residues in the CDR3. With 3 bases removed from V and 0 bases from J, the gap between germline ends came to 19 bases. The CDR3: CASSPTRQRVSSTDTQYF. The CDR3 DNA is TGTGCCAGCTCACCTACCCGACAGCGGGTATCTAGCACAGATACGCAGTATTTT.

This clonotype appeared many times. The rearrangement joins TRBV7-2 to TRBJ2-1; a weak D match, TRBD1 (5 bases). V lost 5 bases and J lost 1, with 9 bases in between. The CDR3 has 14 residues. Germline V gene data show CDR1 as SGHTA and CDR2 as FQGNSA. CDR3 sequence (DNA): TGTGCCAGCAGCCCAGGGAATTCCTACAATGAGCAGTTCTTC. It codes for CASSPGNSYNEQFF.